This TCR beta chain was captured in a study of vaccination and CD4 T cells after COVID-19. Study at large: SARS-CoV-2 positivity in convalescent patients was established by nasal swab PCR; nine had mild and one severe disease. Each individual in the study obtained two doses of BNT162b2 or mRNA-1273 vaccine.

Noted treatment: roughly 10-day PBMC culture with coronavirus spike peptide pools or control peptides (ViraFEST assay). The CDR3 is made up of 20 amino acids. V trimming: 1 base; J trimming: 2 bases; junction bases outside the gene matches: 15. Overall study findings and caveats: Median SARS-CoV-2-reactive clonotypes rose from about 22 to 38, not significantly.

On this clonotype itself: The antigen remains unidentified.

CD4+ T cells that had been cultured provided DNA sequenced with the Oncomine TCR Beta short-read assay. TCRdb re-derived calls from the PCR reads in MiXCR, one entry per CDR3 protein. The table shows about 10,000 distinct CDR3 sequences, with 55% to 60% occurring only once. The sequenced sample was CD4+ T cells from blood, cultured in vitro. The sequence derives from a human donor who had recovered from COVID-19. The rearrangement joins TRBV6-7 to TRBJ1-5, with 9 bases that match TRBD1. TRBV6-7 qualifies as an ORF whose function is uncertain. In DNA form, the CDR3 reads TGTGCCAGCAGTTACTTTCCGGGACAGGGTTTTGGAACTGGCAATCAGCCCCAGCATTTT. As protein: CASSYFPGQGFGTGNQPQHF.